A single sample gave rise to the 32 T cell receptor beta chains below, sequenced in a study of blood T cell repertoires in COVID-19. Repertoires were generated with immunoSEQ multiplex PCR, while TCRdb's copy carries only in-frame clones and drops some. In the table there are approximately 450,000 clones, around 89% of which are singletons. The specimen sequenced was peripheral blood. These receptor sequences come from a woman in her thirties with acute or convalescent COVID-19.

The V call is TRBV3-1 (or the pseudogene TRBV3-2), the J call TRBJ2-3; 8 bases are a match to TRBD2. J lost 2 bases, V lost 4 bases, and 2 bases had no gene match. This CDR3 has 14 residues. The germline V gene encodes CDR1 LGHDT and CDR2 YNNKEL (reference sequence). The CDR3 sequence is CASSLAGNTDTQYF. CDR3 in DNA: TGTGCCAGCAGCCTAGCGGGGAACACAGATACGCAGTATTTT.

This clone was observed a single time. The chain joins TRBV4-1 to TRBJ2-7; D remains ambiguous. CDR3 size: 13 residues. The ends were cut back, 0 bases at V and 2 bases at J, with 5 bases in the middle. The V gene's germline CDR1 is MGHRA and CDR2 YSYEKL. CDR3 nucleotide sequence: TGCGCCAGCAGCCAAGAGACAACCTACGAGCAGTACTTC. Translation: CASSQETTYEQYF.

The chain couples TRBV28 to TRBJ2-1; D remains unclear. V shed 5 bases and J shed 2 bases, with 7 bases lying between them. The CDR3 length is 13 residues. Germline lookup yields CDR1 MDHEN and CDR2 SYDVKM. The CDR3 sequence is CASSPRPYNEQFF. The DNA for the CDR3 is TGTGCCAGCAGTCCCCGTCCCTACAATGAGCAGTTCTTC.

CDR3 DNA sequence: TGCGCCAGCAGCTTGGCTCAGGGGGCGCGTGAAAAACTGTTTTTT. This translates into CASSLAQGAREKLFF. This chain uses TRBV5-1 with TRBJ1-4; 8 bases line up with TRBD1. Trimming took 0 bases from V and 7 from J; bases not matched to a gene: 5. The CDR3 is 15 amino acids. Germline V lookup: CDR1 SGHRS, CDR2 YFSETQ.

The chain carries TRBV15 and TRBJ2-3; 11 bases align to TRBD1. Trimming cost V 7 bases and J 3 bases; bases outside gene matches: 6. The CDR3 has 15 amino acids. CDR1 and CDR2 (germline): LNHNV, YYDKDF (reference sequence). CDR3 loop: CATTGDRGWTDTQYF. DNA for the CDR3: TGTGCCACCACCGGGGACAGGGGGTGGACAGATACGCAGTATTTT.

The chain links TRBV19 to TRBJ2-7, with D perhaps TRBD2 (7 bases). From germline, CDR1 is LNHDA and CDR2 SQIVND (reference sequence). This CDR3 spans 14 amino acids. V lost 3 bases, J lost 4 bases, and 13 bases lay in between. CDR3 in DNA: TGTGCCAGTAGTATTTTCGGGGGGCCGTACGAGCAGTACTTC. Translated, it gives CASSIFGGPYEQYF.

The chain uses TRBV9 and TRBJ2-2; D gene ambiguous. The CDR3 is 14 amino acids. The V gene lost 1 base and the J gene lost 0 bases, with 4 bases spanning the gap. Germline CDR1 SGDLS, CDR2 YYNGEE. The CDR3 sequence: CASSVISNTGELFF. DNA of the CDR3: TGTGCCAGCAGCGTAATATCGAACACCGGGGAGCTGTTTTTT.

CDR3 sequence: CASSEGVAGLKETQYF. The CDR3 DNA reads as TGCGCCAGCAGTGAGGGGGTAGCGGGACTAAAAGAGACCCAGTACTTC. The chain joins TRBV10-1 to TRBJ2-5; 8 bases map to TRBD2. The CDR3 length is 16 residues. Germline CDR1 and CDR2: WNHNN and SYGVQD (reference sequence). The V and J ends lost 2 bases and 3 bases, in that order; junction bases with no gene match: 8.

The V and J genes are TRBV6-5 and TRBJ1-6, with a tentative D call TRBD1 (6 bases). The CDR3 has 15 residues. V was cut by 6 bases and J by 6 bases, with 15 bases left in between. Per germline, CDR1 MNHEY and CDR2 SVGAGI. The CDR3 DNA is TGTGCCAGCAGGTTGGACAGTCTTATTAATTCACCCCTCCACTTT. It translates to CASRLDSLINSPLHF.

The V gene is TRBV5-4, the J gene TRBJ2-7; 7 bases are shared with TRBD2. This CDR3 is 13 amino acids long. J was trimmed by 3 bases and V by 3 bases; bases with no gene match: 3. Germline V gives CDR1 SGHNT, CDR2 YYREEE (reference sequence). The CDR3 spells CASSWTSSYEQYF. The CDR3 DNA reads TGTGCCAGCAGCTGGACTAGTAGCTACGAGCAGTACTTC.

J is TRBJ1-6 and V is TRBV5-1; 11 bases agree with TRBD1. Germline CDR1 and CDR2: SGHRS and YFSETQ. This CDR3 spans 15 amino acids. V was pared by 4 bases and J by 5 bases, with 2 bases of the junction left unmatched. CDR3 bases: TGCGCCAGCAGCGCGGGACAGGGGGATAATTCACCCCTCCACTTT. Its translation is CASSAGQGDNSPLHF.

This chain connects TRBV5-1 to TRBJ2-6; possible D gene TRBD2, 5 bases. Germline CDR1 SGHRS, CDR2 YFSETQ. This CDR3 contains 17 residues. V dropped 2 bases and J dropped 0 bases, with 12 bases sitting between them. CDR3 amino acids: CASSLTGKLSGANVLTF. The CDR3 coding sequence is TGCGCCAGCAGCTTAACCGGGAAGCTCTCTGGGGCCAACGTCCTGACTTTC.

In its sample, this clone was seen once. In nucleotides, the CDR3 is TGTGCCAGCAGTGAGCGGGGGCCCATCCTCGAGCAGTTCTTC. Translating gives CASSERGPILEQFF. This sequence joins TRBV6-1 and TRBJ2-1; tentative D call: TRBD2 (7 bases). Trimming stripped 3 bases from V and 10 bases from J, with 16 bases between. The CDR3 is 14 amino acids. The V gene's germline CDR1 is MNHNS and CDR2 SASEGT.

The chain carries TRBV5-8 and TRBJ2-7; the match to TRBD1 covers 9 bases. Germline CDR1 is SGHTS and CDR2 is YDEGEE. The ends lost 4 bases at V and 6 bases at J; junction bases unmatched: 5. The CDR3 has 13 residues. This CDR3 reads CASSVGQGSEQYF. CDR3 sequence (DNA): TGTGCCAGCAGCGTGGGACAGGGCTCCGAGCAGTACTTC.

The gene calls are TRBV21-1 and TRBJ1-3. TRBV21-1 is a recognized pseudogene. The CDR3 totals 16 residues. The DNA for the CDR3 is TGTGCCAGCAGCAAAAGGAGAGGGAATGCTGGAAACACCATATATTTT. Translation gives CASSKRRGNAGNTIYF.

The chain employs TRBV5-1 and TRBJ2-5, with D maybe TRBD1 (5 bases). Germline V CDR1 and CDR2: SGHRS, YFSETQ. V was shortened by 3 bases and J by 2 bases, with 8 bases between the two germline ends. This CDR3 is built from 13 residues. The CDR3, as DNA: TGCGCCAGCAGCTGGACAAGTCAAGAGACCCAGTACTTC. As protein: CASSWTSQETQYF. Together with reference TRBV5-1 and TRBJ2-5, the CDR3 gives the full variable domain: KAGVTQTPRYLIKTRGQQVTLSCSPISGHRSVSWYQQTPGQGLQFLFEYFSETQRNKGNFPGRFSGRQFSNSRSEMNVSTLELGDSALYLCASSWTSQETQYFGPGTRLLVL.

This clone was picked up one time. The rearrangement joins TRBV2 to TRBJ1-2; a possible D gene is TRBD1 (6 bases). CDR3 length: 15 amino acids. Per germline, CDR1 SNHLY and CDR2 FYNNEI. The V end was cut by 3 bases, the J end by 8 bases, with 19 bases between. The CDR3 region has the DNA TGTGCCAGCAGTGATAGTGCCGGGGGGCTTCGAGGCTACACCTTC. It encodes CASSDSAGGLRGYTF.

This chain joins TRBV2 and TRBJ2-3; 8 nucleotides agree with TRBD1. The CDR3 runs 16 residues. The germline V gene has CDR1 SNHLY and CDR2 FYNNEI. Trimming at V came to 5 bases and at J to 6 bases, leaving 13 bases not matched to a gene. In DNA, the CDR3 is TGTGCCAGCAGTCCAAGGCGGCAGGGGGCAGCCGATACGCAGTATTTT. It is translated as CASSPRRQGAADTQYF.

V and J are TRBV6-5 and TRBJ2-1; 9 bases match TRBD1. The CDR3 contains 15 residues. V was clipped by 7 bases and J by 7 bases; unmatched bases: 11. Germline loops: CDR1 MNHEY, CDR2 SVGAGI. The CDR3 nucleotides read TGTGCCAGCAACCCAACCGGACAGGGGAAAAATGAGCAGTTCTTC. It specifies CASNPTGQGKNEQFF.

This clone was counted a few times. The rearrangement joins TRBV30 to TRBJ1-2, with D uncertain. The V gene's germline CDR1 is GTSNPN and CDR2 SVGIG (reference sequence). This CDR3 has 12 residues. Trimming took 0 bases from V and 4 from J, leaving 6 bases between them. CDR3 in amino acids: CAWSVEGYGYTF. CDR3 DNA sequence: TGTGCCTGGAGTGTAGAGGGCTATGGCTACACCTTC.

The chain has TRBV29-1 and TRBJ2-1; 9 nucleotides line up with TRBD1. This CDR3 has 16 amino acids. In germline, CDR1 is SQVTM, CDR2 ANQGSEA. The V gene end was trimmed by 1 base and the J gene end by 4 bases; junction bases not matched to a gene: 8. For the CDR3, the DNA is TGCAGCGTTGAAGGGGCAGGGACAGGGACTTACAATGAGCAGTTCTTC. It translates to CSVEGAGTGTYNEQFF.

This sequence joins TRBV6-5 and TRBJ1-1; perhaps TRBD1 as D (5 bases). Trimming took off 10 bases at V and 3 bases at J, with 15 bases between the two ends. Germline lookup yields CDR1 MNHEY and CDR2 SVGAGI. The CDR3 is made up of 13 amino acids. In nucleotides, the CDR3 is TGTGCCACACAGGCGGGGGAGCACACTGAAGCTTTCTTT. This translates into CATQAGEHTEAFF.

The CDR3 sequence is CAWTEPRASGNTIYF. The CDR3 DNA sequence: TGTGCCTGGACTGAACCCAGGGCCTCTGGAAACACCATATATTTT. The J gene is TRBJ1-3, the V gene TRBV30, with D possibly matching TRBD1 (5 bases). The CDR3 sequence is 15 residues long. Trimming took 4 bases from V and 0 from J, leaving 13 bases between them. Germline V gene lookup returns CDR1 GTSNPN and CDR2 SVGIG (reference sequence). The full variable domain, completed using reference TRBV30 and TRBJ1-3, is SQTIHQWPATLVQPVGSPLSLECTVEGTSNPNLYWYRQAAGRGLQLLFYSVGIGQISSEVPQNLSASRPQDRQFILSSKKLLLSDSGFYLCAWTEPRASGNTIYFGEGSWLTVV.

This chain connects TRBV7-9 to TRBJ1-3; possibly TRBD1 for D (5 bases). V shed 5 bases and J shed 0 bases, with 17 bases lying between them. The CDR3 has 17 residues. The germline gives CDR1 SEHNR, CDR2 FQNEAQ (reference sequence). CDR3 amino acids: CASSPSPGQASGNTIYF. CDR3 DNA: TGTGCCAGCAGCCCGAGCCCAGGGCAAGCCTCTGGAAACACCATATATTTT.

The chain carries TRBV7-2 and TRBJ1-2; 10 nucleotides align to TRBD1. CDR1 and CDR2 (germline): SGHTA, FQGNSA. The CDR3 runs to 15 residues. Trimming took 1 base from V and 4 from J; bases not matched to a gene: 3. In DNA, the CDR3 is TGTGCCAGCAGCTTAGGACAGGGGGCCTCCTATGGCTACACCTTC. Its protein product is CASSLGQGASYGYTF. The complete variable domain, with remaining parts taken from reference TRBV7-2 and TRBJ1-2, reads GAGVSQSPSNKVTEKGKDVELRCDPISGHTALYWYRQSLGQGLEFLIYFQGNSAPDKSGLPSDRFSAERTGGSVSTLTIQRTQQEDSAVYLCASSLGQGASYGYTFGSGTRLTVV.

This rearrangement joins TRBV7-3 to TRBJ2-2; TRBD1 aligns across 8 bases. CDR3 length equals 14 residues. V was clipped by 5 bases and J by 5 bases; unmatched bases: 4. The germline V gene encodes CDR1 SGHTA and CDR2 FQGTGA. CDR3 sequence (DNA): TGTGCCAGCAGCCGGACAGGGAAAACCGGGGAGCTGTTTTTT. This sequence encodes CASSRTGKTGELFF.

This clone was found a few times. The DNA for the CDR3 is TGTGCCAGCAGTTCGGGGAATTTTCAGCCCCAGCATTTT. Protein: CASSSGNFQPQHF. V gene TRBV6-5 combines with J gene TRBJ1-5; D unclear. The CDR3 sequence is 13 residues long. Deletions cut 4 bases from V and 6 bases from J, with 10 bases between. Germline V gives CDR1 MNHEY, CDR2 SVGAGI.

This clone has more than one count but fewer than ten. V usage is TRBV30 and J usage is TRBJ2-4, with 10 bases that match TRBD1. The CDR3 covers 13 residues. Germline CDR1 and CDR2: GTSNPN and SVGIG (reference sequence). V shed 2 bases, J shed 10 bases, and the junction held 5 bases outside the gene matches. CDR3 DNA: TGTGCCTGGAGTTCCTCGGGACAGGGGATTCAGTACTTC. Amino acid sequence: CAWSSSGQGIQYF. The whole variable domain, remainder taken from reference TRBV30 and TRBJ2-4, is SQTIHQWPATLVQPVGSPLSLECTVEGTSNPNLYWYRQAAGRGLQLLFYSVGIGQISSEVPQNLSASRPQDRQFILSSKKLLLSDSGFYLCAWSSSGQGIQYFGAGTRLSVL.

J is TRBJ2-7 and V is TRBV15; weak D call: TRBD1 (6 bases). Germline CDR1 and CDR2: LNHNV and YYDKDF (reference sequence). There are 14 residues in the CDR3. V was cut by 0 bases and J by 3 bases, with 9 bases left in between. CDR3 in amino acids: CATSREGGSYEQYF. The CDR3 DNA sequence: TGTGCCACCAGCAGAGAAGGGGGAAGCTACGAGCAGTACTTC.

This chain connects TRBV10-1 to TRBJ1-1, with a weak D call TRBD1 (6 bases). Germline lookup yields CDR1 WNHNN and CDR2 SYGVQD (reference sequence). The V end lost 3 bases, the J end lost 1 base, and 15 bases lay between the germline ends. The CDR3 is made up of 16 amino acids. In DNA form, the CDR3 reads TGCGCCAGCAGTGATAACAGGGTACTCGGGAACACTGAAGCTTTCTTT. Protein sequence: CASSDNRVLGNTEAFF.

The chain recombines TRBV10-3 with TRBJ1-4, with D maybe TRBD1 (5 bases). V lost 0 bases and J 7 bases, leaving 18 bases between the germline ends. The CDR3 contains 17 residues. Germline loops: CDR1 ENHRY, CDR2 SYGVKD. CDR3 amino acids: CAISESITDNGVEKLFF. The CDR3 DNA sequence: TGTGCCATCAGTGAGTCGATCACGGACAACGGAGTTGAAAAACTGTTTTTT.

The chain links TRBV5-1 to TRBJ2-5, with 9 bases aligning to TRBD2. The CDR3 consists of 14 residues. V dropped 2 bases and J dropped 4; count of bases not matched to a gene: 3. The germline V gene has CDR1 SGHRS and CDR2 YFSETQ. DNA of the CDR3: TGCGCCAGCAGCTTCGCGGGGGGGCCAGAGACCCAGTACTTC. This gives the protein CASSFAGGPETQYF.